A selection of T cell receptor beta chains follows, all from one sample in a study of blood T cell repertoires in COVID-19. Profiled with immunoSEQ multiplex PCR; TCRdb holds only in-frame clones, not every one. This table holds nearly 400,000 clones, roughly nine tenths found once. The sequenced sample was PBMCs or T cells enriched from blood (not recorded which). The receptors here all came from a woman aged 30 to 39 who had recovered from COVID-19. The CDR3 runs from the conserved cysteine through the conserved F or W. A D gene is named only where the DNA matches it firmly. Some rows have no size entry. The others give once, few or many, or a class for an expanded clone.

abundance,v_gene,d_gene,j_gene,CDR3aa,CDR3nt
NA,TRBV6-5,NA,TRBJ2-3,CASSYSSPGGTDTQYF,TGTGCCAGCAGTTACTCCAGCCCGGGAGGCACAGATACGCAGTATTTT
NA,TRBV7-9,NA,TRBJ2-5,CASSSGHHNRETQYF,TGTGCCAGCAGCTCCGGACACCATAACCGGGAGACCCAGTACTTC
NA,TRBV11-2,NA,TRBJ1-1,CASSFWVNREGGLNTEAFF,TGTGCCAGCAGCTTTTGGGTCAACAGGGAAGGGGGATTGAACACTGAAGCTTTCTTT
NA,TRBV12-3/TRBV12-4,NA,TRBJ2-2,CASSLVLTGELFF,TGTGCCAGCAGTTTAGTCCTCACCGGGGAGCTGTTTTTT
NA,TRBV13,NA,TRBJ2-7,CASSSRGPSYEQYF,TGTGCCAGCAGCTCGCGGGGGCCCAGCTACGAGCAGTACTTC
NA,TRBV6-5,NA,TRBJ2-2,CASSYVASNTGELFF,TGTGCCAGCAGTTATGTGGCTTCGAACACCGGGGAGCTGTTTTTT
NA,TRBV12-3/TRBV12-4,NA,TRBJ1-5,CASSFGGGQPQHF,TGTGCCAGCAGTTTCGGGGGAGGTCAGCCCCAGCATTTT
NA,TRBV7-2,NA,TRBJ2-5,CASSFMQGLGGQETQYF,TGTGCCAGCAGCTTTATGCAGGGTCTGGGTGGCCAAGAGACCCAGTACTTC
NA,TRBV9,TRBD2,TRBJ2-1,CASSVVAGLLNEQFF,TGTGCCAGCAGCGTAGTGGCGGGACTACTCAATGAGCAGTTCTTC
few,TRBV7-2,NA,TRBJ1-1,CASSFYRDGNTEAFF,TGTGCCAGCAGCTTTTACAGGGATGGGAACACTGAAGCTTTCTTT
NA,TRBV28,NA,TRBJ2-1,CAISMAARGNEQFF,TGTGCCATAAGCATGGCGGCCCGAGGGAATGAGCAGTTCTTC
once,TRBV5-1,TRBD1,TRBJ2-7,CASSRDRVEEQYF,TGCGCCAGCAGCCGGGACAGGGTCGAGGAGCAGTACTTC
NA,TRBV19,NA,TRBJ1-5,CASSMRAGQNQPQHF,TGTGCCAGTAGTATGAGGGCCGGGCAAAATCAGCCCCAGCATTTT
NA,TRBV7-9,NA,TRBJ1-5,CASSLESRDQPQHF,TGTGCCAGCAGCTTAGAATCCAGGGATCAGCCCCAGCATTTT
NA,TRBV7-9,TRBD2,TRBJ2-2,CASKGSGEYGELFF,TGTGCCAGCAAGGGTAGCGGGGAGTACGGGGAGCTGTTTTTT
NA,TRBV4-2,NA,TRBJ1-3,CASSQVKGDLSGNTIYF,TGTGCCAGCAGCCAGGTCAAGGGGGACCTCTCTGGAAACACCATATATTTT
NA,TRBV19,NA,TRBJ1-1,CASSIAGVRGTEAFF,TGTGCCAGTAGTATTGCGGGGGTTCGAGGGACTGAAGCTTTCTTT
NA,TRBV7-2,TRBD1,TRBJ1-2,CASSRGTVNYGYTF,TGTGCCAGCAGCCGCGGGACAGTTAACTATGGCTACACCTTC
NA,TRBV18,TRBD2,TRBJ2-5,CASGGLAETQYF,TGTGCCAGCGGGGGACTAGCGGAGACCCAGTACTTC
NA,TRBV24-1,TRBD1,TRBJ2-3,CATSATGGPDTQYF,TGTGCCACCAGTGCCACAGGGGGTCCAGATACGCAGTATTTT
once,TRBV5-1,TRBD1,TRBJ1-6,CASSSGGTGGSPLHF,TGCGCCAGCAGCTCGGGAGGGACAGGGGGTTCACCCCTCCACTTT
NA,TRBV6-5,NA,TRBJ1-3,CASSYAPGTGGNTIYF,TGTGCCAGCAGTTATGCCCCGGGGACTGGAGGAAACACCATATATTTT
once,TRBV27,NA,TRBJ2-6,CASSYTGANVLTF,TGTGCCAGCAGTTACACTGGGGCCAACGTCCTGACTTTC
NA,TRBV9,TRBD1,TRBJ2-2,CASSGMNRGLAGELFF,TGTGCCAGCAGCGGGATGAACAGGGGGCTCGCCGGGGAGCTGTTTTTT
NA,TRBV7-2,NA,TRBJ1-4,CASSFPGSGKLFF,TGTGCCAGCAGCTTTCCGGGAAGCGGAAAACTGTTTTTT
NA,TRBV7-9,TRBD1,TRBJ2-7,CASSLSRQGNEQYF,TGTGCCAGCAGCTTATCAAGACAGGGGAACGAGCAGTACTTC
NA,TRBV5-1,TRBD1,TRBJ2-2,CASRQGGVGFNTGELFF,TGCGCCAGCAGACAGGGGGGAGTCGGTTTTAACACCGGGGAGCTGTTTTTT
NA,TRBV10-2,NA,TRBJ1-2,CATYDSGYTF,TGCGCCACCTACGACAGTGGCTACACCTTC
once,TRBV19,NA,TRBJ1-2,CASSSGLSPSGYTF,TGTGCCAGTAGTTCTGGACTCTCTCCCAGTGGCTACACCTTC
NA,TRBV4-2,NA,TRBJ2-5,CASSQDPGEGKTQYF,TGTGCCAGCAGCCAAGATCCCGGCGAGGGAAAGACCCAGTACTTC
NA,TRBV6-5,TRBD2,TRBJ2-1,CASSYLAGVNEQFF,TGTGCCAGCAGTTACCTAGCGGGAGTGAATGAGCAGTTCTTC
NA,TRBV11-1,NA,TRBJ2-7,CASSSQGAYEQYF,TGTGCCAGCAGCTCCCAAGGGGCCTACGAGCAGTACTTC
once,TRBV6-5,NA,TRBJ1-1,CASNLTGTLNTEAFF,TGTGCCAGCAATCTAACAGGGACCCTGAACACTGAAGCTTTCTTT
NA,TRBV3-1/TRBV3-2,NA,TRBJ2-3,CASSPQGPDTQYF,TGTGCCAGCAGCCCACAGGGTCCAGATACGCAGTATTTT
NA,TRBV9,TRBD2,TRBJ2-7,CASSVLAGEHEQYF,TGTGCCAGCAGCGTGCTAGCGGGGGAGCACGAGCAGTACTTC
NA,TRBV5-6,TRBD2,TRBJ2-1,CASSFLSGGYNEQFF,TGTGCCAGCAGCTTCCTTAGCGGGGGGTACAATGAGCAGTTCTTC
NA,TRBV12-3/TRBV12-4,NA,TRBJ1-1,CASSLNGAGEAFF,TGTGCCAGCAGTTTAAACGGAGCCGGCGAAGCTTTCTTT
NA,TRBV18,NA,TRBJ2-2,CASSPPPGAATGELFF,TGTGCCAGCTCACCACCTCCTGGGGCGGCCACCGGGGAGCTGTTTTTT
NA,TRBV9,TRBD1,TRBJ2-2,CASSDEYRGQEDLFF,TGTGCCAGCAGCGATGAATACAGGGGACAAGAAGACCTGTTTTTT
NA,TRBV5-1,NA,TRBJ1-5,CASSRGPGQPQHF,TGCGCCAGCAGCAGGGGCCCTGGTCAGCCCCAGCATTTT
NA,TRBV6-6,TRBD1,TRBJ1-1,CASSPLGTGTFNTEAFF,TGTGCCAGCAGTCCACTCGGGACAGGGACTTTTAACACTGAAGCTTTCTTT
NA,TRBV3-1/TRBV3-2,NA,TRBJ1-1,CASSQESGVGRNTEAFF,TGTGCCAGCAGCCAAGAATCAGGGGTGGGAAGGAACACTGAAGCTTTCTTT
NA,TRBV9,TRBD2,TRBJ2-7,CASSPPSGGANYEQYF,TGTGCCAGCAGCCCGCCTAGCGGGGGGGCCAACTACGAGCAGTACTTC
NA,TRBV28,NA,TRBJ1-5,CASSPIVGKIIRQHF,TGTGCCAGCAGTCCCATTGTCGGGAAAATAATCCGCCAACATTTT
NA,TRBV14,NA,TRBJ1-3,CASSYRTAGNTIYF,TGTGCCAGCAGCTACCGGACAGCTGGAAACACCATATATTTT
NA,TRBV5-1,NA,TRBJ2-1,CASSRLGQINEQFF,TGCGCCAGCAGCCGCCTGGGGCAGATCAATGAGCAGTTCTTC
NA,TRBV6-5,NA,TRBJ2-5,CASSYQFQETQYF,TGTGCCAGCAGTTATCAGTTCCAAGAGACCCAGTACTTC
NA,TRBV6-5,NA,TRBJ1-2,CASKAIYGYTF,TGTGCCAGCAAAGCAATCTATGGCTACACCTTC
once,TRBV11-2,TRBD1,TRBJ1-4,CASSLDRTGPNEKLFF,TGTGCCAGCAGCTTAGACCGGACAGGGCCTAATGAAAAACTGTTTTTT
NA,TRBV19,TRBD1,TRBJ1-2,CASTRDRAPYGYTF,TGTGCCAGTACTCGGGACAGGGCCCCTTATGGCTACACCTTC
NA,TRBV7-3,TRBD1,TRBJ2-3,CASSFSGQEGADTQYF,TGTGCCAGCAGCTTTTCGGGACAGGAAGGCGCAGATACGCAGTATTTT